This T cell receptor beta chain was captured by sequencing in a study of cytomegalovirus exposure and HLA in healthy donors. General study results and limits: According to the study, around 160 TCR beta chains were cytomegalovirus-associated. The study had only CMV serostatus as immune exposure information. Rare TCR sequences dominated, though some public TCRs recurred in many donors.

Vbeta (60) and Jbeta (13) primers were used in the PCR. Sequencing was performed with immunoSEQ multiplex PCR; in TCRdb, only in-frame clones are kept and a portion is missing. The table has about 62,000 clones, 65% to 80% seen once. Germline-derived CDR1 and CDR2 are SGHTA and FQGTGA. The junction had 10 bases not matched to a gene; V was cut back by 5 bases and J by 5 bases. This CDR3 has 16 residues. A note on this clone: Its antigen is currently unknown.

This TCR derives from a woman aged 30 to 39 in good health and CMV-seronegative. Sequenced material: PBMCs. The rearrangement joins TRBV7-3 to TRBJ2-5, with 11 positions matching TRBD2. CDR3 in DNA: TGTGCCAGCAGCCCAAAGGGACTAGCGGTAGGGGAGACCCAGTACTTC. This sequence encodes CASSPKGLAVGETQYF.